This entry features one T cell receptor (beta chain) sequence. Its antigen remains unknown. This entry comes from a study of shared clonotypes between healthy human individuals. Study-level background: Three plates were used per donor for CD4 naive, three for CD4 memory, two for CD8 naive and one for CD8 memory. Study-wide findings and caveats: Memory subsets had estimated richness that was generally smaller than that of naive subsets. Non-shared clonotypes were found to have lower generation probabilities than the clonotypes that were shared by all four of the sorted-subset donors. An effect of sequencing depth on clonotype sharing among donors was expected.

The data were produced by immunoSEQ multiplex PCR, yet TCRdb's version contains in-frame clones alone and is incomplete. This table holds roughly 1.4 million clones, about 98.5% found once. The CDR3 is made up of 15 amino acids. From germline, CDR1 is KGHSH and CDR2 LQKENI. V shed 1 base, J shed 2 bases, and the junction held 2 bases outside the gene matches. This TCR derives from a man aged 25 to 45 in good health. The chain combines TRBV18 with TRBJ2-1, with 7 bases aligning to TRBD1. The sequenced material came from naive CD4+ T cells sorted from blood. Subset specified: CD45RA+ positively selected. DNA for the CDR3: TGTGCCAGCTCACCACAGCAGGGGGCCTACAATGAGCAGTTCTTC. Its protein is CASSPQQGAYNEQFF.